This T cell receptor (beta chain) was retrieved from a study of beta chain features in type 1 diabetes (dated by TCRdb to the late 2010s). Regarding the complete study: Mean age, gender distribution, total cell number and subset yield did not differ between patients and healthy donors. Naive and central memory subsets were obtained from all 30 or so donors, but regulatory and stem cell-like memory subsets were isolated from only 8 patients and about 8 healthy donors. A total of roughly 99,000,000 sorted cells were examined across all samples, and the number of cells per subset was strongly correlated with RNA yield. In the study, TCRB repertoires of sorted circulating CD4+ T cell subsets from recently diagnosed type 1 diabetes patients were compared with those of matched healthy donors. Study-wide findings and limitations: HLA sub-analyses involved small numbers of individuals, so any influence of HLA type on TCRB rearrangement remained unresolved. Shorter templates might be favored by PCR, yet because patient and control samples were amplified and corrected together, any such skew would affect both groups equally. In all four CD4+ subsets, TCRB CDR3 length was moderately but significantly shorter in type 1 diabetes patients. Naive, central memory and regulatory TCRB repertoires appeared more similar among patients than among healthy donors. Patients with type 1 diabetes made fewer insertions and deleted more nucleotides at VDJ recombination sites, implying thymic rearrangement abnormalities. Because cDNA rather than genomic DNA was sequenced, highly expressing activated cells could have been over-represented, although no difference in activation and CD3 levels was found between groups.

Each donor gave one peripheral blood draw, averaging around 0.11 L, which was collected into heparinised tubes. A BD FACSAria II was used to sort naive, central memory, regulatory and stem cell-like memory CD4+ T cells with a panel that included CD45RO, CCR7, CD25, CD127, CD95 and CD27. A purity above 95% was achieved for all sorted populations. PBMCs were separated immediately by Lymphoprep density gradient centrifugation and were stained directly, without being cultured. So that batch effects would be minimized, each experiment stained and sorted samples in pairs, pairing one healthy donor with one patient. The entire isolated RNA was reverse transcribed using the High Capacity cDNA Reverse Transcription Kit, and thus expressed TCRB transcripts were sequenced. Deep immunoSEQ sequencing was performed on naive, central memory and regulatory T cell samples, with an average of roughly 3.3 million total reads per sample. Sorted cells were lysed in RLT buffer and RNA was extracted with DNase-treated RNeasy Micro or Mini kits, depending on cell number. To prevent cross-contamination, every cell subset was processed on its own, while patient and healthy donor samples were processed together. TCRB sequences were amplified from cDNA with the immunoSEQ multiplex PCR, producing 87-bp fragments spanning the CDR3 region. Amplicons were sequenced on the Illumina HiSeq platform. Under the source paper's analysis protocol: PCR bias was computationally corrected using synthetic template baselines, reads within Hamming distance 2 were collapsed, and singletons that could not be merged were discarded. By aligning reads against IMGT, V, D and J genes, CDR3 length, and insertions or deletions at six rearrangement sites were assigned. Within each subset, clonotype counts were normalized to sorted cell number, after which true diversity and Gini coefficients were computed with the tcR R package. The overlap coefficient, calculated on TCRB nucleotide sequences, was used to measure repertoire sharing. Out-of-frame TCRB sequences from naive cells were analyzed as a proxy for the pre-selection repertoire. What TCRdb holds here is the immuneACCESS table cut down to in-frame rearrangements. Part of the clones is not present; checked against another copy, under half of the missing clones reflect an unresolved V gene, and the others are unexplained. From that table come the V and J calls and clone size; the DNA was used to work out D and trimming. The sample table holds 300,000 or so clones, of which about 13% were seen once. The top ten clones comprise more than 0.015% of the sample.

The germline V gene encodes CDR1 SGHTA and CDR2 FQGTGA. Relative to germline, V is missing 5 bases and J is missing 2 bases, with 4 bases of the junction outside any gene match. The CDR3 runs 14 amino acids, cysteine and phenylalanine included. This entry keeps only the CDR3 DNA: 42 bases, framed from base 1. This clone was recorded a few times. There is no known antigen for this receptor. No much larger clonotype is one base removed from it; base qualities were not supplied. Additional DNA sequences in this sample encode the identical CDR3. Rearrangement joined TRBV7-3 to TRBJ2-3, with 7 bases matching TRBD2. Sequences were obtained from naive CD4+ T cells from blood. The cell subset or site label for this specimen denotes: true naive CD4+ T cells. The receptor was isolated from a man younger than 45 with type 1 diabetes. Here the CDR3 is given as CASSLTSATDTQYF. At the DNA level, the sequence is TGTGCCAGCAGCCTTACTAGCGCCACAGATACGCAGTATTTT. The variable domain in full, with residues beyond the CDR3 obtained from the reference TRBV7-3 and TRBJ2-3 genes, is GAGVSQTPSNKVTEKGKYVELRCDPISGHTALYWYRQSLGQGPEFLIYFQGTGAADDSGLPNDRFFAVRPEGSVSTLKIQRTERGDSAVYLCASSLTSATDTQYFGPGTRLTVL.